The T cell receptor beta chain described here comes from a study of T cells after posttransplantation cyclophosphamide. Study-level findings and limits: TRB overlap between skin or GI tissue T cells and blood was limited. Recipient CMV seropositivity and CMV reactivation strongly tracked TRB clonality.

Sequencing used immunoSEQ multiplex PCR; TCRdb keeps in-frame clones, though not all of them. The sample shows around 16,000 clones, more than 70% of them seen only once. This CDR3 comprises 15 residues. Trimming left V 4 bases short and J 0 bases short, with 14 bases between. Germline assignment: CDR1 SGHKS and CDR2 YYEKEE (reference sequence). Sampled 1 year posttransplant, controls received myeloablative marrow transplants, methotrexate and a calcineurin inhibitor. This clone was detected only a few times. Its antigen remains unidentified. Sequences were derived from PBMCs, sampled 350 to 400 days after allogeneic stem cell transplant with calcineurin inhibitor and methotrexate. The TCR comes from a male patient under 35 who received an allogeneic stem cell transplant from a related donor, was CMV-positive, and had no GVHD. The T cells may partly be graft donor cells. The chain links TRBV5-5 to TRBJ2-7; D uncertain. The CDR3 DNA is TGTGCCAGCAGCCCCTACAGTGGTTCCTCCTACGAGCAGTACTTC. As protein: CASSPYSGSSYEQYF.